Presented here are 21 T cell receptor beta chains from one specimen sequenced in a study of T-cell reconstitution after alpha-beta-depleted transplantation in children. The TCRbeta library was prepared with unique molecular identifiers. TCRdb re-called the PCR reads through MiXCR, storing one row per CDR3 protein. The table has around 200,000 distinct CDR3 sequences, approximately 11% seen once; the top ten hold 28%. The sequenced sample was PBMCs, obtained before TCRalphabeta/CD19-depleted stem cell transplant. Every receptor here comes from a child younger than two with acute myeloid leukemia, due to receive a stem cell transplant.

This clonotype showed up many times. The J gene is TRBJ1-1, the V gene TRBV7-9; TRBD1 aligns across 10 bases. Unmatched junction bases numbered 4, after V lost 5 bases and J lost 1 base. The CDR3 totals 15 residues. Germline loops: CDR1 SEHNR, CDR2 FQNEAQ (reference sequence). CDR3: CASSPGQGENTEAFF. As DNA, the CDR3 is TGTGCCAGCAGCCCCGGACAGGGGGAGAACACTGAAGCTTTCTTT.

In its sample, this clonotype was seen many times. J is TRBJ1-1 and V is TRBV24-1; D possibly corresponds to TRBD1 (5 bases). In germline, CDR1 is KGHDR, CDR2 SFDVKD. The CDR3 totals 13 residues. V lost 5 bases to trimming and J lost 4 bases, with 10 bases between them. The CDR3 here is CATSATGSTEAFF. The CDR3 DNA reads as TGTGCCACCAGTGCCACAGGTTCCACTGAAGCTTTCTTT.

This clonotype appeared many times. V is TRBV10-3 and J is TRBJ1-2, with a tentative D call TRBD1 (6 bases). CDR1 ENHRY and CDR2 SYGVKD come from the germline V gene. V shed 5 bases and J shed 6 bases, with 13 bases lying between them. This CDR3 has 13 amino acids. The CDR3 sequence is CAISYGGADGYTF. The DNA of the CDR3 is TGTGCCATCAGTTACGGGGGCGCGGATGGCTACACCTTC.

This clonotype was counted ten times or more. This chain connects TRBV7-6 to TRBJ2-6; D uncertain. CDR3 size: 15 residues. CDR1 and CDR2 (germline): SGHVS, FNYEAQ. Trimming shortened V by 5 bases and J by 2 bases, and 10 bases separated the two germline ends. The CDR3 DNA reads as TGTGCCAGCAGCGTAACAGTAGCTGGGGCCAACGTCCTGACTTTC. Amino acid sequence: CASSVTVAGANVLTF. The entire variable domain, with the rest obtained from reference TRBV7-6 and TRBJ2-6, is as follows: GAGVSQSPRYKVTKRGQDVALRCDPISGHVSLYWYRQALGQGPEFLTYFNYEAQQDKSGLPNDRFSAERPEGSISTLTIQRTEQRDSAMYRCASSVTVAGANVLTFGAGSRLTVL.

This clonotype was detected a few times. The CDR3 nucleotides are TGTGCCAGCAGCCGAAATAGCGGGACTTCGGATACGCAGTATTTT. The encoded protein is CASSRNSGTSDTQYF. The chain links TRBV3-1 to TRBJ2-3; 8 bases fit TRBD2. Germline trimming cut 4 bases from V and 6 bases from J; bases unmatched to any gene: 9. CDR1 is LGHDT and CDR2 is YNNKEL in the germline V gene (reference sequence). The CDR3 has 15 residues.

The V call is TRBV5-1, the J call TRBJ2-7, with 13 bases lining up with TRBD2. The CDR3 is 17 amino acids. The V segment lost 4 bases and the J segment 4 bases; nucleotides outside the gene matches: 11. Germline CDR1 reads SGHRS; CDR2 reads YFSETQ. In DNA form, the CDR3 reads TGCGCCAGCAGCCACGGACTAGCGGGAGCCCAGATTTACGAGCAGTACTTC. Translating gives CASSHGLAGAQIYEQYF.

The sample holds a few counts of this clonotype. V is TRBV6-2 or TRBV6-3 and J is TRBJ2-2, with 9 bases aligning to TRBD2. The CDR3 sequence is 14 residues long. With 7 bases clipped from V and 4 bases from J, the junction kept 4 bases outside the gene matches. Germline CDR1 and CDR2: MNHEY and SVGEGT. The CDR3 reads CASTNSGSTGELFF. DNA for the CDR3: TGTGCCAGCACGAATAGCGGGAGCACCGGGGAGCTGTTTTTT.

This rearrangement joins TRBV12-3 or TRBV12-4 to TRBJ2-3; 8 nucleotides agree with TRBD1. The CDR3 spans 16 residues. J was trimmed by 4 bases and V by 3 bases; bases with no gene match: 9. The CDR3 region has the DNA TGTGCCAGCAGTTTGATGGCAGGGGGCGCGGCAGATACGCAGTATTTT. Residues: CASSLMAGGAADTQYF.

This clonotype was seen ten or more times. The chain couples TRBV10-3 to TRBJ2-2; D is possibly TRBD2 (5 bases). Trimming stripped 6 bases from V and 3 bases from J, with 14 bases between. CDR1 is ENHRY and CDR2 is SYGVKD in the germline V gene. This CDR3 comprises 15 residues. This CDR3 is CAISRGLADTGELFF. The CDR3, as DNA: TGTGCCATCAGCCGAGGGCTAGCCGACACCGGGGAGCTGTTTTTT.

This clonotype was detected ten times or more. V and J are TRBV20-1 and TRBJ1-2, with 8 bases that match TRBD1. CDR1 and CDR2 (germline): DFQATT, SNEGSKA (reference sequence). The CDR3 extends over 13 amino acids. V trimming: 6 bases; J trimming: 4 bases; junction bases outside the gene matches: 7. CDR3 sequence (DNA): TGCAGTGCAACAGGGGGTCTCTCCTATGGCTACACCTTC. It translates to CSATGGLSYGYTF.

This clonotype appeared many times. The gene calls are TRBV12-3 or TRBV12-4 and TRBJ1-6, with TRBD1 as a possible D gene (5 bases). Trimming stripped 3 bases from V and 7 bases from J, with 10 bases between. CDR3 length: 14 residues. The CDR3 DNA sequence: TGTGCCAGCAGTTTTGGGGGGGGGAATTCACCCCTCCACTTT. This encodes CASSFGGGNSPLHF.

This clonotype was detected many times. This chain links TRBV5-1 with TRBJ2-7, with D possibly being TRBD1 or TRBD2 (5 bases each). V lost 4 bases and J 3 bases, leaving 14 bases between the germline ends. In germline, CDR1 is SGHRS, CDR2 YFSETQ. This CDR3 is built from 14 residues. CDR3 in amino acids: CASSPRDQYYEQYF. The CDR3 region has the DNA TGCGCCAGCAGCCCCCGGGACCAATACTACGAGCAGTACTTC.

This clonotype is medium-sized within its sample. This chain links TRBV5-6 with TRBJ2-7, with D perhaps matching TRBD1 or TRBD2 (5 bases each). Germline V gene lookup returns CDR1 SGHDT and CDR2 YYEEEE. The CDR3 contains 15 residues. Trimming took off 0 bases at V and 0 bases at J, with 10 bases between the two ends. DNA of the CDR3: TGTGCCAGCAGCTTGGGCCGGGGCCTCTCCTACGAGCAGTACTTC. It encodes CASSLGRGLSYEQYF.

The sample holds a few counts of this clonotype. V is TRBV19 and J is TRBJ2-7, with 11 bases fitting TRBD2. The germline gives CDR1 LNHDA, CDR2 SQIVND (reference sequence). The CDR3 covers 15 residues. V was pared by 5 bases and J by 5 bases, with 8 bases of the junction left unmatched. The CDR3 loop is CASSGSSGRYHEQYF. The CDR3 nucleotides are TGTGCCAGTAGTGGCTCTAGCGGGAGGTACCACGAGCAGTACTTC.

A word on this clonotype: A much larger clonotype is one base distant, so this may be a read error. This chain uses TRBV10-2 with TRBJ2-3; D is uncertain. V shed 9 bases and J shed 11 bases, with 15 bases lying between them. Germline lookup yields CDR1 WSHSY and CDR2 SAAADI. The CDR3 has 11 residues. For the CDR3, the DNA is TGCGCCAGGGCATCAGAGTGCATGCAGTATTTT. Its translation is CARASECMQYF.

CDR3 nucleotides: TGTGCCTGGACCGGACTAGCGGACCCCTACGAGCAGTACTTC. This encodes CAWTGLADPYEQYF. J is TRBJ2-7 and V is TRBV30; 10 positions match TRBD2. There are 14 residues in the CDR3. Trimming cost V 4 bases and J 2 bases; bases outside gene matches: 5. CDR1 and CDR2 (germline): GTSNPN, SVGIG (reference sequence). The complete variable domain, with remaining parts taken from reference TRBV30 and TRBJ2-7, reads SQTIHQWPATLVQPVGSPLSLECTVEGTSNPNLYWYRQAAGRGLQLLFYSVGIGQISSEVPQNLSASRPQDRQFILSSKKLLLSDSGFYLCAWTGLADPYEQYFGPGTRLTVT.

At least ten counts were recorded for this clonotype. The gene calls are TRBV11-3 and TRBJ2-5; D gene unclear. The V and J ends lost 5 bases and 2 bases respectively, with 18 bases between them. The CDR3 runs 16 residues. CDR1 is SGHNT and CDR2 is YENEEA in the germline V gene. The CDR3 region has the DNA TGTGCCAGCAGCCGTAGTTTCGGAGCCCAACAAGAGACCCAGTACTTC. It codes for CASSRSFGAQQETQYF.

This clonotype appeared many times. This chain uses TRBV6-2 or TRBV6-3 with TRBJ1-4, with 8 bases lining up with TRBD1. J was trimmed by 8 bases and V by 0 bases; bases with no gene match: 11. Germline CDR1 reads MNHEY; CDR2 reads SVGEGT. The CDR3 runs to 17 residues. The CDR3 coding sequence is TGTGCCAGCAGTTACTCGATGGATTTGACAGGGGAAGAAAAACTGTTTTTT. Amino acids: CASSYSMDLTGEEKLFF.

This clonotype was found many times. CDR3 in amino acids: CASSPPGGLTDTQYF. The CDR3 nucleotides are TGCGCCAGCAGCCCCCCGGGGGGGCTCACAGATACGCAGTATTTT. The chain joins TRBV5-1 to TRBJ2-3, with 8 bases matching TRBD2. With V trimmed by 4 bases and J by 2 bases, 6 bases remained unmatched. The CDR3 is 15 amino acids. CDR1 SGHRS and CDR2 YFSETQ come from the germline V gene.

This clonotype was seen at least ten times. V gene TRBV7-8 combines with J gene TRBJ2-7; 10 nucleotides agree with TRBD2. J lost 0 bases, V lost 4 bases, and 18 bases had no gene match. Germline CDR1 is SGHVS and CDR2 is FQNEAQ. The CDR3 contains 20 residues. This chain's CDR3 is CASSWRSELAGLYSSYEQYF. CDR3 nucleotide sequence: TGTGCCAGCAGCTGGCGGTCGGAACTAGCGGGACTATACAGCTCCTACGAGCAGTACTTC. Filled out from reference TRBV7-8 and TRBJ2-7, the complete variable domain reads GAGVSQSPRYKVAKRGQDVALRCDPISGHVSLFWYQQALGQGPEFLTYFQNEAQLDKSGLPSDRFFAERPEGSVSTLKIQRTQQEDSAVYLCASSWRSELAGLYSSYEQYFGPGTRLTVT.

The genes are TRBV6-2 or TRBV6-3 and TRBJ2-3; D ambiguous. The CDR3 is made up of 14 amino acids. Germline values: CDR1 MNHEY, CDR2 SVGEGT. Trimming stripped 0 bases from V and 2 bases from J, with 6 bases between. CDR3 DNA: TGTGCCAGCAGTTACTCGTTCACCACAGATACGCAGTATTTT. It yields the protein CASSYSFTTDTQYF.